A single sample is the source of the 21 T cell receptor beta chains below, sequenced in a study of spatial heterogeneity in lung cancer. TCRdb re-called the 5' RACE reads with MiXCR, one entry per CDR3 protein. The sample consists of roughly 48,000 distinct CDR3 sequences, approximately 5.3% of them appearing once. Time point reported: sample taken at primary tumor resection. The sequenced sample was PBMCs, obtained at surgery. The receptor set was obtained from a male donor with early-stage non-small cell lung cancer.

This clonotype was observed many times. Here the CDR3 reads CASSFQLVGSIYGYTF. In DNA form, the CDR3 reads TGTGCCAGCAGCTTCCAACTCGTCGGGTCTATCTATGGCTACACCTTC. The rearrangement uses TRBV28 and TRBJ1-2; D gene unclear. CDR1 and CDR2 from the germline V gene are MDHEN and SYDVKM. The CDR3 is made up of 16 amino acids. The V gene lost 6 bases and the J gene lost 4 bases, with 21 bases spanning the gap.

This clonotype has a handful of counts. The chain combines TRBV5-1 with TRBJ1-5, with D perhaps TRBD1 (6 bases). The CDR3 contains 13 residues. Germline assignment: CDR1 SGHRS and CDR2 YFSETQ. V shed 4 bases and J shed 6 bases, with 11 bases lying between them. This CDR3 is CASSGGSGQPQHF. In DNA, the CDR3 is TGCGCCAGCAGCGGGGGCTCGGGTCAGCCCCAGCATTTT.

In its sample, this clonotype was seen many times. This chain uses TRBV6-5 with TRBJ1-5; perhaps TRBD1 as D (6 bases). Trimming removed 4 bases from V and 5 bases from J, with 18 bases in between. Per the germline V gene, CDR1 is MNHEY and CDR2 is SVGAGI. This CDR3 comprises 16 residues. The CDR3: CASSSNQGGVDQPQHF. CDR3 coding DNA: TGTGCCAGCAGTTCTAACCAAGGGGGTGTGGATCAGCCCCAGCATTTT.

There are many counts of this clonotype. The chain links TRBV7-9 to TRBJ1-1; D is ambiguous. CDR1 and CDR2 from the germline V gene are SEHNR and FQNEAQ (reference sequence). V was shortened by 1 base and J by 5 bases, with 5 bases between the two germline ends. This CDR3 contains 12 residues. CDR3 nucleotides: TGTGCCAGCAGCTTAGGAGCAACTGAAGCTTTCTTT. It yields the protein CASSLGATEAFF.

This clonotype was observed at least ten times. This chain connects TRBV24-1 to TRBJ2-1; the match to TRBD2 covers 8 bases. V shed 5 bases, J shed 9 bases, and the junction held 8 bases outside the gene matches. The CDR3 is 14 amino acids. Per germline, CDR1 KGHDR and CDR2 SFDVKD. The CDR3 nucleotides are TGTGCCACCAGTGGGAGCGGGAGCTGGGGTGAGCAGTTCTTC. This encodes CATSGSGSWGEQFF.

There are many counts of this clonotype. The gene calls are TRBV12-3 or TRBV12-4 and TRBJ2-3; the D is unclear. With 7 bases removed from V and 3 bases from J, the gap between germline ends came to 11 bases. The CDR3 has 13 amino acids. The CDR3 DNA reads TGTGCCAGCAAGTACCGTAGGACAGATACGCAGTATTTT. Amino acids: CASKYRRTDTQYF.

This clonotype is labeled as medium-sized (0.01 to 0.1%). The chain recombines TRBV29-1 with TRBJ2-7; possibly TRBD1 or TRBD2 for D (5 bases each). The CDR3 sequence is 15 residues long. The ends were cut back, 0 bases at V and 6 bases at J, with 18 bases in the middle. The germline V gene encodes CDR1 SQVTM and CDR2 ANQGSEA. CDR3 DNA sequence: TGCAGCGTTGAAGATCTAGAGGGGAGATATCGCGAGCAGTACTTC. Residues: CSVEDLEGRYREQYF.

In this sample, this clonotype turned up many times. The V and J genes are TRBV9 and TRBJ2-7; 10 bases are shared with TRBD2. The V gene end was trimmed by 4 bases and the J gene end by 4 bases; junction bases not matched to a gene: 5. Germline V gene lookup returns CDR1 SGDLS and CDR2 YYNGEE. The CDR3 spans 14 residues. CDR3 sequence reads: CASSPGLADYEQYF. CDR3 bases: TGTGCCAGCAGCCCCGGACTAGCGGATTACGAGCAGTACTTC.

This clonotype occurred many times. This sequence joins TRBV20-1 and TRBJ1-2; D possibly corresponds to TRBD1 (6 bases). This CDR3 spans 16 amino acids. Germline V gene sequence: CDR1 DFQATT, CDR2 SNEGSKA (reference sequence). V gave up 0 bases and J gave up 0 bases, with 14 bases separating them. The CDR3 DNA is TGCAGTGCTAGAGATCGGCAGGGGTACACTAACTATGGCTACACCTTC. Its translation: CSARDRQGYTNYGYTF.

The genes are TRBV7-2 and TRBJ2-1; 8 bases fit TRBD2. Germline V gives CDR1 SGHTA, CDR2 FQGNSA. The V gene end was trimmed by 5 bases and the J gene end by 4 bases; junction bases not matched to a gene: 10. This CDR3 spans 16 amino acids. The CDR3 sequence is CASSPSGTRYYNEQFF. The CDR3 DNA is TGTGCCAGCAGCCCCTCCGGGACTAGGTATTACAATGAGCAGTTCTTC.

This clonotype has just a few counts. The genes are TRBV29-1 and TRBJ2-3, with a tentative D call TRBD2 (5 bases). The length of the CDR3 is 14 residues. The germline V and J ends were trimmed by 6 bases and 4 bases, with 17 bases remaining between them. The germline gives CDR1 SQVTM, CDR2 ANQGSEA. The chain's CDR3 is CSVRTPEHPDTQYF. CDR3 sequence (DNA): TGCAGCGTGCGGACTCCTGAGCACCCAGATACGCAGTATTTT.

This clonotype was seen many times. This chain uses TRBV12-3 or TRBV12-4 with TRBJ2-2; possibly TRBD2 for D (6 bases). This CDR3 has 16 amino acids. Trimming removed 6 bases from V and 2 bases from J, with 16 bases in between. The CDR3 DNA follows: TGTGCCAGCAGCCGAAGGGGACTGGCCAACACCGGGGAGCTGTTTTTT. Translated, it gives CASSRRGLANTGELFF.

This clonotype has at least ten counts. The chain combines TRBV7-2 with TRBJ2-3, with D perhaps given as TRBD1 or TRBD2 (5 bases each). Trimming left V 4 bases short and J 2 bases short, with 19 bases between. Germline lookup yields CDR1 SGHTA and CDR2 FQGNSA. There are 17 residues in the CDR3. The CDR3 DNA reads TGTGCCAGCAGCTCTCAGAATTGGGACCAGCACACAGATACGCAGTATTTT. Translation gives CASSSQNWDQHTDTQYF.

This clonotype has just one count. This may come from a read error, since a much larger clone is one base off. The chain links TRBV20-1 to TRBJ2-1; 11 bases match TRBD2. The CDR3 length is 15 residues. CDR1 and CDR2 from the germline V gene are DFQATT and SNEGSKA (reference sequence). V gave up 3 bases and J gave up 6 bases; unmatched junction bases: 7. CDR3 nucleotides: TGCAGTGCTAGGGTCTGGACTAGCGGGTCCAATGAGCAGTTCTTC. This gives the protein CSARVWTSGSNEQFF.

This clonotype showed up many times. J is TRBJ2-7 and V is TRBV7-8; 14 bases map to TRBD2. The CDR3 extends over 18 amino acids. Trimming took 5 bases from V and 0 from J; bases not matched to a gene: 9. CDR1 and CDR2 (germline): SGHVS, FQNEAQ. The CDR3 DNA is TGTGCCAGCAGCGCCCACAGACTAGCGGGAGGGCTCTCCTACGAGCAGTACTTC. Residues: CASSAHRLAGGLSYEQYF.

The rearrangement links TRBV30 to TRBJ2-7, with D perhaps given as TRBD1 or TRBD2 (6 bases each). The CDR3 contains 14 residues. The germline gives CDR1 GTSNPN, CDR2 SVGIG (reference sequence). The V end lost 8 bases, the J end lost 7 bases, and 24 bases lay between the germline ends. CDR3 in DNA: TGTGCCCGGGAGAGCCCAGGGGCCACGGGGGAGCAGTACTTC. It specifies CARESPGATGEQYF. Together with reference TRBV30 and TRBJ2-7, the CDR3 gives the full variable domain: SQTIHQWPATLVQPVGSPLSLECTVEGTSNPNLYWYRQAAGRGLQLLFYSVGIGQISSEVPQNLSASRPQDRQFILSSKKLLLSDSGFYLCARESPGATGEQYFGPGTRLTVT.

This clonotype has ten or more counts. The chain recombines TRBV19 with TRBJ1-1; no definite D call. Looked up from germline, CDR1 is LNHDA and CDR2 is SQIVND (reference sequence). The CDR3 is made up of 15 amino acids. Trimming stripped 11 bases from V and 1 base from J, with 20 bases between. CDR3 amino acids: CASFETRRKNTEAFF. The CDR3, as DNA: TGTGCCTCCTTCGAGACACGGCGGAAGAACACTGAAGCTTTCTTT.

This clonotype was detected many times. V is TRBV3-1 and J is TRBJ2-7; D might be TRBD2 (6 bases). The CDR3 loop spans 12 amino acids. Germline V gives CDR1 LGHDT, CDR2 YNNKEL (reference sequence). The V end lost 0 bases, the J end lost 7 bases, and 7 bases lay between the germline ends. In DNA, the CDR3 is TGTGCCAGCAGCCAAGATCGGGGGGAGCAGTACTTC. Its protein is CASSQDRGEQYF.

This clonotype was recorded many times. The V and J genes are TRBV10-3 and TRBJ2-3; no definite D call. Trimming took 4 bases from V and 2 from J, leaving 10 bases between them. Germline-derived CDR1 and CDR2 are ENHRY and SYGVKD. The CDR3 covers 14 residues. The CDR3 DNA reads as TGTGCCATCAGTGTGGGCCAGCTCACAGATACGCAGTATTTT. Amino acid sequence: CAISVGQLTDTQYF.

This clonotype was found many times. V usage is TRBV29-1 and J usage is TRBJ2-2; D uncertain. Germline V gene lookup returns CDR1 SQVTM and CDR2 ANQGSEA. The V and J ends lost 6 bases and 6 bases respectively, with 8 bases between them. The CDR3 loop spans 11 amino acids. CDR3 amino acids: CSVHSAGELFF. The CDR3 nucleotides are TGCAGCGTCCACAGTGCCGGGGAGCTGTTTTTT.

The table lists this clonotype with many counts. The V gene is TRBV7-9, the J gene TRBJ2-1; the match to TRBD2 covers 15 bases. The germline CDR1 and CDR2 sequences are SEHNR and FQNEAQ (reference sequence). After removal of 4 bases from V and 9 bases from J, the junction contained 4 bases not matched to a gene. This CDR3 has 15 amino acids. The CDR3, as DNA: TGTGCCAGCAGCTGGACTAGCGGGAGGGCCAGTGAGCAGTTCTTC. Residues: CASSWTSGRASEQFF.